These 20 T cell receptor beta chains were all obtained from the same sample, sequenced in a study of glioma-infiltrating T cells after dendritic cell vaccination (dated by TCRdb to the mid-2010s). Libraries were made using the immunoSEQ multiplex PCR assay. TCRdb carries this immuneACCESS record with in-frame sequences only. Its versions omit some clonotypes, under half of them owing to an unresolved V gene in the studies checked, with the rest unexplained. The sample table holds approximately 46,000 clones, of which 89% were seen once. Over 4.5% of the sample rests with the top ten. This specimen's time point label, per the study, means: after dendritic cell vaccination, including at tumor progression/relapse. Sequenced here: blood, sampled after dendritic cell vaccination. Every receptor here comes from a human donor with glioblastoma.

This clone came up a few times. V gene TRBV28 combines with J gene TRBJ1-2; unclear D gene. CDR3 size: 11 residues. Looked up from germline, CDR1 is MDHEN and CDR2 is SYDVKM. Trimming pared 4 bases from V and 4 bases from J, leaving 4 bases between. In nucleotides, the CDR3 is TGTGCCAGCAGTTCCCTCTATGGCTACACCTTC. This translates into CASSSLYGYTF.

The chain links TRBV19 to TRBJ1-2; tentatively, D is TRBD1 (6 bases). The V gene's germline CDR1 is LNHDA and CDR2 SQIVND (reference sequence). The V gene lost 3 bases and the J gene lost 3 bases, with 14 bases spanning the gap. This CDR3 region has 15 residues. The CDR3 protein is CASSIQGLADYGYTF. The CDR3 coding sequence is TGTGCCAGTAGTATCCAGGGGCTAGCGGACTATGGCTACACCTTC.

The chain carries TRBV9 and TRBJ1-3, with 8 bases matching TRBD1. The CDR3 spans 17 residues. With 2 bases clipped from V and 2 bases from J, the junction kept 9 bases outside the gene matches. Germline loops: CDR1 SGDLS, CDR2 YYNGEE. The CDR3 region is CASSVRDRILAGNTIYF. The DNA for the CDR3 is TGTGCCAGCAGCGTCCGGGACAGGATCCTTGCTGGAAACACCATATATTTT.

The V call is TRBV5-4, the J call TRBJ2-5; a weak D match, TRBD2 (6 bases). V was pared by 6 bases and J by 1 base, with 16 bases between. This CDR3 region has 15 residues. Germline loops: CDR1 SGHNT, CDR2 YYREEE (reference sequence). Here the CDR3 reads CASTPGGAGQETQYF. The CDR3, as DNA: TGTGCCAGCACCCCCGGCGGAGCGGGCCAAGAGACCCAGTACTTC.

Worth noting for this clone: The sample contains more than one DNA sequence encoding this CDR3. The V and J genes are TRBV25-1 and TRBJ1-1, with a weak D call TRBD1 (5 bases). CDR3 length equals 14 residues. Trimming pared 2 bases from V and 12 bases from J, leaving 19 bases between. From germline, CDR1 is MGHDK and CDR2 SYGVNS. Written as DNA, the CDR3 is TGTGCCAGCAGTGAAACTGGGGGGTGGGACCGACCTTTCTTT. Protein sequence: CASSETGGWDRPFF.

V is TRBV19 and J is TRBJ2-7, with 8 bases fitting TRBD1. The germline V gene encodes CDR1 LNHDA and CDR2 SQIVND (reference sequence). The CDR3 is 15 amino acids. With V trimmed by 6 bases and J by 1 base, 8 bases remained unmatched. The DNA for the CDR3 is TGTGCCAGTAGCCCCTCCGGGACAGGTTCCTACGAGCAGTACTTC. Its protein is CASSPSGTGSYEQYF.

The rearrangement links TRBV27 to TRBJ2-7, with D maybe TRBD2 (5 bases). V dropped 4 bases and J dropped 5 bases, with 18 bases sitting between them. This CDR3 contains 15 residues. Germline V CDR1 and CDR2: MNHEY, SMNVEV (reference sequence). The CDR3 bases are TGTGCCAGCAGTTACAGTAAGAGGGAGTCCCACGAGCAGTACTTC. It codes for CASSYSKRESHEQYF.

This rearrangement joins TRBV4-2 to TRBJ2-3, with TRBD2 matching over 9 bases. The CDR3 runs to 16 residues. The V segment lost 2 bases and the J segment 1 base; nucleotides outside the gene matches: 4. Germline lookup yields CDR1 LGHNA and CDR2 YNFKEQ. This CDR3 reads CASSQRLAGRTDTQYF. The CDR3 coding sequence is TGTGCCAGCAGCCAACGTCTAGCGGGGCGCACAGATACGCAGTATTTT.

The V and J genes are TRBV5-6 and TRBJ1-5; D is uncertain. The V end was cut by 4 bases, the J end by 5 bases, with 16 bases between. The germline gives CDR1 SGHDT, CDR2 YYEEEE. The CDR3 contains 15 residues. The CDR3 nucleotides read TGTGCCAGCAGCGACCGAGCCGGGGTCGATCAGCCCCAGCATTTT. The encoded protein is CASSDRAGVDQPQHF.

The V gene is TRBV7-9, the J gene TRBJ2-2; TRBD1 agrees at 8 bases. CDR3 length: 16 amino acids. The ends lost 5 bases at V and 1 base at J; junction bases unmatched: 6. The germline V gene encodes CDR1 SEHNR and CDR2 FQNEAQ (reference sequence). As DNA, the CDR3 is TGTGCCAGCAGCCCAGTGGGGACAGGGAACACCGGGGAGCTGTTTTTT. This sequence encodes CASSPVGTGNTGELFF.

This clone was seen once. The chain couples TRBV20-1 to TRBJ1-2; D remains ambiguous. V shed 7 bases and J shed 0 bases, with 6 bases lying between them. The germline CDR1 and CDR2 sequences are DFQATT and SNEGSKA (reference sequence). This CDR3 region has 11 residues. CDR3 amino acids: CSGGTNYGYTF. The CDR3 DNA sequence: TGCAGTGGAGGGACTAACTATGGCTACACCTTC.

The chain's CDR3 is CAWSAEASGNTIYF. Here the CDR3 DNA reads TGTGCCTGGAGTGCAGAGGCCTCTGGAAACACCATATATTTT. The chain links TRBV30 to TRBJ1-3, with D unclear. CDR1 GTSNPN and CDR2 SVGIG come from the germline V gene (reference sequence). The length of the CDR3 is 14 residues. The germline V and J ends were trimmed by 1 base and 0 bases, with 7 bases remaining between them.

On this clone itself: Additional DNA sequences in this sample encode the identical CDR3. V is TRBV2 and J is TRBJ2-3, with D maybe TRBD2 (5 bases). V was pared by 0 bases and J by 3 bases, with 10 bases between. Germline values: CDR1 SNHLY, CDR2 FYNNEI. CDR3 length: 15 residues. CDR3 in amino acids: CASSEAGVGTDTQYF. As DNA, the CDR3 is TGTGCCAGCAGTGAAGCGGGAGTAGGTACAGATACGCAGTATTTT.

The chain employs TRBV7-3 and TRBJ2-7; weak D call: TRBD2 (6 bases). The CDR3 runs to 13 residues. Trimming took off 5 bases at V and 1 base at J, with 9 bases between the two ends. Germline V lookup: CDR1 SGHTA, CDR2 FQGTGA. The CDR3 here is CASSPGTSYEQYF. The CDR3 nucleotides are TGTGCCAGCAGCCCCGGGACTTCCTACGAGCAGTACTTC.

The rearrangement uses TRBV10-3 and TRBJ2-3; possible D gene TRBD2, 6 bases. This CDR3 is built from 13 residues. CDR1 ENHRY and CDR2 SYGVKD come from the germline V gene. Deletions cut 10 bases from V and 2 bases from J, with 13 bases between. CDR3 region: CATHREFTDTQYF. CDR3 DNA: TGTGCCACCCACCGGGAGTTCACAGATACGCAGTATTTT.

The chain combines TRBV9 with TRBJ2-1, with D maybe TRBD2 (5 bases). This CDR3 comprises 12 residues. CDR1 SGDLS and CDR2 YYNGEE come from the germline V gene. V was pared by 0 bases and J by 9 bases, with 7 bases between. CDR3 residues: CASSVGGAEQFF. As DNA, the CDR3 is TGTGCCAGCAGCGTAGGGGGAGCTGAGCAGTTCTTC.

This clone is a singleton in its sample. The chain carries TRBV7-2 and TRBJ1-1; TRBD1 might be the D (6 bases). Germline V gene data show CDR1 as SGHTA and CDR2 as FQGNSA. Trimming pared 4 bases from V and 9 bases from J, leaving 15 bases between. This CDR3 is built from 13 residues. This CDR3 is CASSYSGVAKAFF. CDR3 sequence (DNA): TGTGCCAGCAGCTACTCAGGGGTCGCGAAAGCTTTCTTT.

The chain couples TRBV7-9 to TRBJ2-1; TRBD1 aligns across 7 bases. The length of the CDR3 is 14 residues. Germline assignment: CDR1 SEHNR and CDR2 FQNEAQ (reference sequence). V lost 3 bases and J lost 4; bases outside the gene matches: 3. CDR3 in DNA: TGTGCCAGCAGCTTGGGACAGTTTTACAATGAGCAGTTCTTC. It translates to CASSLGQFYNEQFF.

The rearrangement uses TRBV7-9 and TRBJ1-4; 10 bases fit TRBD1. This CDR3 is built from 14 residues. Per the germline V gene, CDR1 is SEHNR and CDR2 is FQNEAQ (reference sequence). The V and J ends lost 5 bases and 6 bases, in that order; junction bases with no gene match: 3. CDR3 loop: CASSLTGGYEKLFF. The CDR3 bases are TGTGCCAGCAGCCTGACAGGGGGCTATGAAAAACTGTTTTTT.

This clone was observed a single time. The rearrangement links TRBV6-6 to TRBJ2-7, with a weak D call TRBD2 (6 bases). CDR1 is MNHNY and CDR2 is SVGAGI in the germline V gene (reference sequence). The ends were cut back, 4 bases at V and 5 bases at J, with 15 bases in the middle. This CDR3 comprises 14 residues. The CDR3 sequence is CASSFPGGVDEQYF. The CDR3, as DNA: TGTGCCAGCAGTTTCCCAGGAGGGGTTGACGAGCAGTACTTC.